The clone carrying this TCR beta chain came up many times. Amplification targeted TCR beta CDR3 regions from RNA transcripts. In the first-round RT-PCR of the TCR CDR3, the HTBI primer set was used. One entry per CDR3 protein results from TCRdb running MiXCR on the multiplex PCR reads. The data contain hundreds of thousands of distinct CDR3 sequences, approximately 36% of them singletons. These data originate in a study of T cells in Graves' hyperthyroidism and ophthalmopathy. The V gene end was trimmed by 3 bases and the J gene end by 2 bases; junction bases not matched to a gene: 5. The CDR3 loop spans 14 amino acids. Per germline, CDR1 SQVTM and CDR2 ANQGSEA.

The chain links TRBV29-1 to TRBJ2-5; the match to TRBD2 covers 8 bases. The sample comprised blood. This sequence was found in a woman between 40 and 50 years old with Graves' hyperthyroidism. DNA of the CDR3: TGCAGCGTTGACGCGGGAGGCCCTCAAGAGACCCAGTACTTC. Its translation is CSVDAGGPQETQYF.